Sequencing of this T cell receptor beta chain was carried out in a study of shared clonotypes between healthy human individuals. Only in-frame clones appear in the TCRdb table, and some are missing; sequencing was by immunoSEQ multiplex PCR. The sample carries under 2,500,000 clones, approximately 95% recorded once. The CDR3 loop spans 14 amino acids. The trim removed 5 bases at V and 6 bases at J, leaving 5 bases unmatched. CDR1 is MNHEY and CDR2 is SVGAGI in the germline V gene. As concerns this clone: The sample holds other DNA sequences that translate to the same CDR3.

The rearrangement uses TRBV6-5 and TRBJ1-1; 11 bases match TRBD1. This TCR derives from a man aged 18 to 35 in good health. The sequenced sample was naive CD4+ T cells sorted from blood. This sample's subset: CD45RA+ positively selected. The CDR3 coding sequence is TGTGCCAGCAGTCGGGGACAGGGGGGTGCTGAAGCTTTCTTT. Protein: CASSRGQGGAEAFF.